This T cell receptor (beta chain) appears in the sequencing data of a study of shared clonotypes between healthy human individuals. On the study more broadly: CD8 memory received one plate per donor, CD8 naive two, CD4 memory three and CD4 naive three. Regarding the study as a whole: Four donors had about 5% of their naive CD4 clonotypes in common. Generation probability values for non-shared clonotypes were lower than those for clonotypes shared by all four donors.

Germline CDR1 reads SQVTM; CDR2 reads ANQGSEA. V dropped 1 base and J dropped 4 bases, with 9 bases sitting between them. This CDR3 contains 13 residues. About this clone: Its antigen is not identified. Other DNA sequences within the sample encode an identical CDR3.

Repertoires were generated with immunoSEQ multiplex PCR, while TCRdb's copy carries only in-frame clones and drops some. Here the sample spans about 1 million clones, around 74% being singletons. Sequenced input: memory CD4+ T cells sorted from blood. Subset here: CD45RA-negative fraction. This clonotype originated in a man between 18 and 29 years old in good health. The chain is built from TRBV29-1 and TRBJ2-3, with D hard to call. CDR3 DNA sequence: TGCAGCGTTGAAGCAGGTTCGGCAGATACGCAGTATTTT. Translating it yields CSVEAGSADTQYF.